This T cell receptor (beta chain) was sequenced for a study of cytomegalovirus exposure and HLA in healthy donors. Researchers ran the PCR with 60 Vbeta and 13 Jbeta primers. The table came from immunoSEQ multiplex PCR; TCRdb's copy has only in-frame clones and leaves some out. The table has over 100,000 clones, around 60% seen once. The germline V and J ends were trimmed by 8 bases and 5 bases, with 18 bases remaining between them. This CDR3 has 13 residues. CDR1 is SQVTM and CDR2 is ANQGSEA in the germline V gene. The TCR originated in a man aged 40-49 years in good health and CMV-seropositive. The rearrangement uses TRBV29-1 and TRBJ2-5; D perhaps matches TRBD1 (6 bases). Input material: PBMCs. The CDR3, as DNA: TGCAGCTCAACCCAAAGGGGGACGGAGACCCAGTACTTC. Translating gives CSSTQRGTETQYF.